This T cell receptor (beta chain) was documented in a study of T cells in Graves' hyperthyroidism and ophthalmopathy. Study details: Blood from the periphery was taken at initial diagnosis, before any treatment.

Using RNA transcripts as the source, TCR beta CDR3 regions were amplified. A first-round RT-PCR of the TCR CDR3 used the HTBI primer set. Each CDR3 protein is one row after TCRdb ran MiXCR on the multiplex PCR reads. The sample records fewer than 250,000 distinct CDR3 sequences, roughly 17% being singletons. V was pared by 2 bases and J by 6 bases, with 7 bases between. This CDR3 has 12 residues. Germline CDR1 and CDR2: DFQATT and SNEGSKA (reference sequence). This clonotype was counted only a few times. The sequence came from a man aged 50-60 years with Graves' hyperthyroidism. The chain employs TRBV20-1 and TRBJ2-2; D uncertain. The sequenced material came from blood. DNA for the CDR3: TGCAGTGCTAGAAGGGTGGCCGGGGAGCTGTTTTTT. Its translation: CSARRVAGELFF.